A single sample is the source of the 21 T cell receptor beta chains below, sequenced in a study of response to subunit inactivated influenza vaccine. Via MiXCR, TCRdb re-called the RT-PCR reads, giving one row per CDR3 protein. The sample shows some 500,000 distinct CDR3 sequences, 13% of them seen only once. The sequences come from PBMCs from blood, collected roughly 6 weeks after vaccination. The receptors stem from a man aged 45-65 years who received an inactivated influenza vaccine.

CDR3 sequence reads: CASSYTSGTYEQYF. CDR3 sequence (DNA): TGTGCCAGCAGCTATACTAGCGGAACCTACGAGCAGTACTTC. J is TRBJ2-7 and V is TRBV7-2; 8 bases agree with TRBD2. V lost 4 bases to trimming and J lost 2 bases; unmatched junction nucleotides: 4. This CDR3 is 14 amino acids long. Germline CDR1 reads SGHTA; CDR2 reads FQGNSA.

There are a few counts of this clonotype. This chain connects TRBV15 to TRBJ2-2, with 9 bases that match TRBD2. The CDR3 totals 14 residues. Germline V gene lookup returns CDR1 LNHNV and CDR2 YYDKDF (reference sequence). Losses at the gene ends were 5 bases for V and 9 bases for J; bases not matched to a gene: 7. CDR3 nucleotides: TGTGCCACCAGCTTGGGGACTAGCATCAGGGAGCTGTTTTTT. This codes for CATSLGTSIRELFF.

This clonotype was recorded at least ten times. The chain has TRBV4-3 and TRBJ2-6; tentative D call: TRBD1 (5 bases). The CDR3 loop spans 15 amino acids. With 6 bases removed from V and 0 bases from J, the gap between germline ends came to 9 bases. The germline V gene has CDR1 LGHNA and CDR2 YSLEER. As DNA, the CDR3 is TGCGCCAGCAGTCCAGACAGCTCTGGGGCCAACGTCCTGACTTTC. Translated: CASSPDSSGANVLTF.

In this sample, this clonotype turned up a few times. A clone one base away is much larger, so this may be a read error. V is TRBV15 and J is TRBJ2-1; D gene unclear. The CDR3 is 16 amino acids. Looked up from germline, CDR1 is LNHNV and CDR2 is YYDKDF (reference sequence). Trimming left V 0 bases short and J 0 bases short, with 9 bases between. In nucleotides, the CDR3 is TGTGCCACCAGCAGAGATTGGTTGAGCTCCTACAATGAGCAGTTCTTC. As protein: CATSRDWLSSYNEQFF.

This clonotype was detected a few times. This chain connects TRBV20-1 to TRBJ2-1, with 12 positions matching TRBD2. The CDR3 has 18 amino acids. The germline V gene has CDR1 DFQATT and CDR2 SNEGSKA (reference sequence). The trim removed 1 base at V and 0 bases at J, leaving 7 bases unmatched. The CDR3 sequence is CSARARLAGEVSYNEQFF. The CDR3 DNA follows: TGCAGTGCTAGAGCCAGACTAGCGGGAGAGGTCTCCTACAATGAGCAGTTCTTC.

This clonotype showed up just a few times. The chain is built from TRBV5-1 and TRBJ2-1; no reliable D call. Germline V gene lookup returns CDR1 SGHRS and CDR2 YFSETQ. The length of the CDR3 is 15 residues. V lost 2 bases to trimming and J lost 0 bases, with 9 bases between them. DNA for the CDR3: TGCGCCAGCAGCTTCTCTTGGAGCTCCTACAATGAGCAGTTCTTC. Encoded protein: CASSFSWSSYNEQFF.

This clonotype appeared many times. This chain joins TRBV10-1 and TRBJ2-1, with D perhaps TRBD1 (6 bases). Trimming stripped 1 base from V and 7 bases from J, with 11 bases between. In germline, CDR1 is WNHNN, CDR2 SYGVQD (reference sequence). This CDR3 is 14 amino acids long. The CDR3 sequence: CASSEFTGRNEQFF. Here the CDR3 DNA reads TGCGCCAGCAGTGAGTTCACAGGGCGTAATGAGCAGTTCTTC.

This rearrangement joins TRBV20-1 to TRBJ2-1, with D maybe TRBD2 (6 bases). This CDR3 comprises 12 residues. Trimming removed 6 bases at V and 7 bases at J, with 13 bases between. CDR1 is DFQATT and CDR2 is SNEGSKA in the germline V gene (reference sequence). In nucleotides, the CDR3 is TGCAGTGCCCGATCGGGGGTTAATGAGCAGTTCTTC. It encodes CSARSGVNEQFF.

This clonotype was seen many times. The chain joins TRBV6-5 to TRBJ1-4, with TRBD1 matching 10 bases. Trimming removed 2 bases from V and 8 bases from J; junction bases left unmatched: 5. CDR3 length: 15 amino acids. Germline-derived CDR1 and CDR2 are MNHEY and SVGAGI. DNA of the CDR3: TGTGCCAGCAGTTACCCGGGACAGGGGAGAGAAAAACTGTTTTTT. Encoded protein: CASSYPGQGREKLFF.

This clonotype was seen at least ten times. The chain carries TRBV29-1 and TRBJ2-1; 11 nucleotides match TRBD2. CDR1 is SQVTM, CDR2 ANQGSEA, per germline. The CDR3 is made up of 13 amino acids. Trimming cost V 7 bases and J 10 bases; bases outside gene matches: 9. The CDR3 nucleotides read TGCAGCGCCGGGACTAGCGGCGCTTGGGAGCAGTTCTTC. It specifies CSAGTSGAWEQFF.

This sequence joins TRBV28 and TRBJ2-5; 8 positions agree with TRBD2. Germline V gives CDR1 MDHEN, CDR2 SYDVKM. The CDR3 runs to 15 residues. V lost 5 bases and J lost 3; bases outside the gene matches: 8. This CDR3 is CASSPAGGAKETQYF. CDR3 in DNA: TGTGCCAGCAGTCCCGCGGGGGGCGCCAAAGAGACCCAGTACTTC.

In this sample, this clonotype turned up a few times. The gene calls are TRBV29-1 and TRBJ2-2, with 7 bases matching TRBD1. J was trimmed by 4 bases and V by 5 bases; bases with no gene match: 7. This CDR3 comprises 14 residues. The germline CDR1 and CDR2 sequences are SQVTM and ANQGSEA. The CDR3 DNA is TGCAGCGTTAGTCCGACAGGGATCACCGGGGAGCTGTTTTTT. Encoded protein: CSVSPTGITGELFF.

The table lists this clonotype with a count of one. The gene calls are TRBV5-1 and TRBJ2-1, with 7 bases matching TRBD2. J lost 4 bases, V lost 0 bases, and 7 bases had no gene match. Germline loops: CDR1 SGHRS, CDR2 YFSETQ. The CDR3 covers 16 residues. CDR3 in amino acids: CASSLDGSGVYNEQFF. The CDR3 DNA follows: TGCGCCAGCAGCTTGGATGGCAGCGGGGTGTACAATGAGCAGTTCTTC.

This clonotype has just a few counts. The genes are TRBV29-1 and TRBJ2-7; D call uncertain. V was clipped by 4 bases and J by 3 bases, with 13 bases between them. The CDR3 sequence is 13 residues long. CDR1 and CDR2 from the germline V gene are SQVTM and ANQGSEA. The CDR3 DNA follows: TGCAGCGTTGCTAAGCGATCGGTCTACGAGCAGTACTTC. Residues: CSVAKRSVYEQYF.

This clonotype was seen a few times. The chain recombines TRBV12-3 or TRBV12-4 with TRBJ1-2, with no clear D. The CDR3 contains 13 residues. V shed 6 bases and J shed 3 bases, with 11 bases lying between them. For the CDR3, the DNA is TGTGCCAGCAGGGGGATTCGGGACTATGGCTACACCTTC. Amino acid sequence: CASRGIRDYGYTF.

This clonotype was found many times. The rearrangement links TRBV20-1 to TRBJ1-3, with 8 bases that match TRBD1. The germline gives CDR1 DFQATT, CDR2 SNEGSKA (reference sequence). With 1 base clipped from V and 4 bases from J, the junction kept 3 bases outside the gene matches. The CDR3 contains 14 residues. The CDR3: CSARAGTGGNTIYF. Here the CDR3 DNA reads TGCAGTGCTAGAGCCGGGACAGGCGGAAACACCATATATTTT.

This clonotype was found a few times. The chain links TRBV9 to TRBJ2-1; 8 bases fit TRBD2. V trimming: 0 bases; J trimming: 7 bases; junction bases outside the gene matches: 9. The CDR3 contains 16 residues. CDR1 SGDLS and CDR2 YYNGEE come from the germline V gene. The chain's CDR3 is CASSVVPAGARNEQFF. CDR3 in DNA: TGTGCCAGCAGCGTAGTTCCAGCGGGAGCTAGAAATGAGCAGTTCTTC.

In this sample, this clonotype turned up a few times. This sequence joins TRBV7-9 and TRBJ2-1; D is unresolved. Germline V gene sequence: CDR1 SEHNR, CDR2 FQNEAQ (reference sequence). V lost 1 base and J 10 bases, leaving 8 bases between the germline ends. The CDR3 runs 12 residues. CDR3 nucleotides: TGTGCCAGCAGCTTAGGGTTACTAGAGCAGTTCTTC. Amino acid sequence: CASSLGLLEQFF.

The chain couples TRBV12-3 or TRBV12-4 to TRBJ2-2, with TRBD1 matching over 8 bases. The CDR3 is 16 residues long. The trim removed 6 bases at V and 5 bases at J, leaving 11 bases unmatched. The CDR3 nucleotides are TGTGCCAGCAGATCGCCAGACAGGGGCCGGACCGGGGAGCTGTTTTTT. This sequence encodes CASRSPDRGRTGELFF.

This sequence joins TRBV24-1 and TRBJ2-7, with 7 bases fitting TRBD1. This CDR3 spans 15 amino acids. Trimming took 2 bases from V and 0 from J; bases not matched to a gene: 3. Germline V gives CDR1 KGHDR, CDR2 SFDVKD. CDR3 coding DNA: TGTGCCACCAGTGATTCCGGGACAGTCTCCTACGAGCAGTACTTC. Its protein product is CATSDSGTVSYEQYF.

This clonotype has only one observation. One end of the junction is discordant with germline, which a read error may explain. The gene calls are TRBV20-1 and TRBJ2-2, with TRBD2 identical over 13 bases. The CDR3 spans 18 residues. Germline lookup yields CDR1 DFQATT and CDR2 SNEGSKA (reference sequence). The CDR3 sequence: CCARDPDQGLAGSGELFF. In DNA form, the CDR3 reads TGCTGTGCTAGAGACCCAGACCAGGGACTAGCGGGATCCGGGGAGCTGTTTTTT.